A selection of T cell receptor beta chains follows, all from one sample in a study of shared clonotypes between healthy human individuals. Sequencing was performed with immunoSEQ multiplex PCR; in TCRdb, only in-frame clones are kept and a portion is missing. The data hold 1,500,000 or so clones, with roughly 96% observed a single time. Sequencing was carried out using naive CD4+ T cells sorted from blood. These receptors all stem from a man aged 25-45 years in good health. Each CDR3 is given with its conserved first and last residue. The D gene is left open where the match is weak. Not all rows give a size; the values are once, few, many and, for expanded clones, a class.

clone size	V gene	J gene	D gene	CDR3 protein	CDR3 DNA
.	TRBV5-1	TRBJ2-1	TRBD2	CASTPRGGASYNEQFF	TGCGCCAGCACACCCCGGGGGGGGGCTTCCTACAATGAGCAGTTCTTC
.	TRBV18	TRBJ2-4	.	CASSPSFPDRDKNIQYF	TGTGCCAGCTCACCAAGTTTCCCGGACAGAGACAAAAACATTCAGTACTTC
.	TRBV5-1	TRBJ1-1	.	CASSYDPRGEAFF	TGCGCCAGCAGCTATGACCCGAGGGGCGAAGCTTTCTTT
.	TRBV5-4	TRBJ2-3	.	CASSFSGADTQYF	TGTGCCAGCAGCTTCTCCGGGGCGGATACGCAGTATTTT
.	TRBV5-1	TRBJ2-5	.	CASSLEHSKETQYF	TGCGCCAGCAGCTTGGAACACAGCAAAGAGACCCAGTACTTC
once	TRBV28	TRBJ2-4	.	CASMEGGAKNIQYF	TGTGCCAGCATGGAGGGGGGGGCCAAAAACATTCAGTACTTC
once	TRBV5-1	TRBJ1-2	.	CASSSQGTRGYTF	TGCGCCAGCAGCTCCCAGGGGACCAGGGGCTACACCTTC
.	TRBV7-9	TRBJ2-6	.	CASSLRQVVVFSGANVLTF	TGTGCCAGCAGCTTAAGGCAGGTGGTAGTTTTCTCTGGGGCCAACGTCCTGACTTTC
.	TRBV2	TRBJ2-1	.	CASRDRLGSYNEQFF	TGTGCCAGCAGAGACAGACTTGGGAGCTACAATGAGCAGTTCTTC
.	TRBV18	TRBJ2-1	.	CASSPSTNEQFF	TGTGCCAGCTCCCCCAGTACCAATGAGCAGTTCTTC
.	TRBV2	TRBJ2-7	.	CASSEPTSPGNEQYF	TGTGCCAGCAGTGAGCCAACTAGTCCGGGAAACGAGCAGTACTTC
.	TRBV14	TRBJ1-2	.	CASSPLGPRVYGYTF	TGTGCCAGCAGCCCCTTGGGACCACGAGTCTATGGCTACACCTTC
once	TRBV7-9	TRBJ2-1	.	CASSLGAGLFGNEQFF	TGTGCCAGCAGCTTAGGGGCAGGGCTTTTCGGGAATGAGCAGTTCTTC
.	TRBV28	TRBJ2-7	.	CASSLLAPGIEQYF	TGTGCCAGCAGTTTATTGGCGCCAGGGATCGAGCAGTACTTC
.	TRBV2	TRBJ1-2	.	CASREGYGYTF	TGTGCCAGCCGGGAGGGCTATGGCTACACCTTC
.	TRBV11-2	TRBJ2-1	.	CASSFLMGIDYNEQFF	TGTGCCAGCAGCTTCTTAATGGGGATAGACTACAATGAGCAGTTCTTC
.	TRBV5-1	TRBJ1-2	.	CASNWVRGRKDGHLYGYTF	TGCGCCAGCAATTGGGTTCGAGGGCGTAAGGACGGACACCTCTATGGCTACACCTTC
.	TRBV27	TRBJ2-7	.	CASSLLPPSEQYF	TGTGCCAGCAGCTTACTCCCACCCTCGGAGCAGTACTTC
.	TRBV9	TRBJ2-5	.	CASSVGGSQETQYF	TGTGCCAGCAGCGTAGGCGGCAGCCAAGAGACCCAGTACTTC
.	TRBV5-3	TRBJ2-2	.	CARADRTEYTGELFF	TGTGCCAGGGCAGACAGGACGGAATACACCGGGGAGCTGTTTTTT
.	TRBV7-2	TRBJ2-7	.	CASSLVGGRGPIYEQYF	TGTGCCAGCAGCTTAGTTGGAGGGAGAGGTCCCATCTACGAGCAGTACTTC
.	TRBV9	TRBJ1-2	TRBD1	CASSQTWTGGGYTF	TGTGCCAGCAGCCAGACATGGACAGGAGGCGGCTACACCTTC
.	TRBV5-5	TRBJ2-6	.	CASSFLASSGANVLTF	TGTGCCAGCAGCTTTTTGGCTAGCTCTGGGGCCAACGTCCTGACTTTC
.	TRBV7-2	TRBJ2-2	TRBD1	CASSRDRGQSGELFF	TGTGCCAGCAGCCGGGACAGGGGGCAATCCGGGGAGCTGTTTTTT
.	TRBV30	TRBJ1-1	.	CAWSVHGGNTEAFF	TGTGCCTGGAGTGTACACGGGGGGAACACTGAAGCTTTCTTT
.	TRBV5-1	TRBJ2-4	.	CASSLGFGDVIQYF	TGCGCCAGCAGCTTAGGGTTTGGTGATGTCATTCAGTACTTC
.	TRBV18	TRBJ2-7	TRBD1	CASQGLGQGSYEQYF	TGTGCCAGCCAAGGATTGGGACAGGGATCCTACGAGCAGTACTTC
.	TRBV9	TRBJ1-1	.	CASSVIGNTEAFF	TGTGCCAGCAGCGTAATAGGGAACACTGAAGCTTTCTTT
.	TRBV7-2	TRBJ2-1	.	CASSLASRTSSYNEQFF	TGTGCCAGCAGCTTAGCGAGCCGGACAAGCTCCTACAATGAGCAGTTCTTC
.	TRBV9	TRBJ2-2	TRBD2	CASRKAGGNTGELFF	TGTGCCAGCAGAAAAGCGGGAGGGAACACCGGGGAGCTGTTTTTT
.	TRBV28	TRBJ2-3	.	CASGKGTDTQYF	TGTGCCAGCGGAAAGGGGACAGATACGCAGTATTTT
.	TRBV6-1	TRBJ2-3	.	CASSETHTQYF	TGTGCCAGCAGTGAGACCCATACGCAGTATTTT
.	TRBV7-9	TRBJ2-1	.	CASSFLGLANYNEQFF	TGTGCCAGCAGCTTCCTAGGACTCGCCAACTACAATGAGCAGTTCTTC
once	TRBV5-8	TRBJ2-1	TRBD2	CASSLGTSGTYNEQFF	TGTGCCAGCAGCCTGGGGACTAGCGGGACCTACAATGAGCAGTTCTTC
.	TRBV9	TRBJ2-3	.	CASSVLGADTQYF	TGTGCCAGCAGCGTACTGGGAGCAGATACGCAGTATTTT
.	TRBV7-9	TRBJ1-5	.	CASSAWGGRNQPQHF	TGTGCCAGCAGCGCATGGGGGGGAAGAAATCAGCCCCAGCATTTT
.	TRBV6-6	TRBJ1-1	TRBD1	CASIRGQGMNTEAFF	TGTGCCAGCATTCGCGGACAGGGGATGAACACTGAAGCTTTCTTT
.	TRBV11-2	TRBJ2-1	.	CASSTPGRSYNEQFF	TGTGCCAGCAGCACGCCCGGCCGCTCCTACAATGAGCAGTTCTTC
.	TRBV9	TRBJ2-7	TRBD2	CASSRNPSGGYEQYF	TGTGCCAGCAGCCGCAATCCTAGCGGGGGTTACGAGCAGTACTTC
.	TRBV18	TRBJ2-5	.	CASSPPDGQETQYF	TGTGCCAGCTCACCACCAGACGGCCAAGAGACCCAGTACTTC
.	TRBV6-1	TRBJ2-1	TRBD2	CASRVLAGGWYEQFF	TGTGCCAGCAGAGTACTAGCGGGAGGGTGGTATGAGCAGTTCTTC
.	TRBV11-2	TRBJ2-2	TRBD1	CASRPTGGTGELFF	TGTGCCAGCAGGCCGACAGGGGGGACCGGGGAGCTGTTTTTT
.	TRBV19	TRBJ2-7	.	CATSGLLYEQYF	TGTGCCACTTCGGGACTGCTCTACGAGCAGTACTTC
.	TRBV20-1	TRBJ2-1	.	CSWNHPGEQFF	TGCAGTTGGAACCACCCCGGTGAGCAGTTCTTC
.	TRBV28	TRBJ1-4	.	CASSLLGSSGSEKLFF	TGTGCCAGCAGTCTCCTAGGTTCCTCGGGTAGTGAAAAACTGTTTTTT
.	TRBV2	TRBJ1-3	.	CASRISGNTIYF	TGTGCCAGCAGAATCTCTGGAAACACCATATATTTT
.	TRBV7-2	TRBJ2-1	TRBD1	CASSLGGQGRWGEQFF	TGTGCCAGCAGCTTAGGCGGACAGGGGAGGTGGGGCGAGCAGTTCTTC